This T cell receptor beta chain is from a study of cytomegalovirus exposure and HLA in healthy donors. On the study more broadly: Genetic ancestry analysis placed over 75% of the 400 or so donors that were genotyped in the Caucasian-associated cluster.

In the PCR, 60 Vbeta and 13 Jbeta primers were used. Some clones are missing from TCRdb's copy, which holds only in-frame ones; the method was immunoSEQ multiplex PCR. This table holds about 55,000 clones. Everyone who donated was a healthy bone marrow donor. On this clone itself: Its specificity is unknown.

Study-level points and caveats: Researchers counted around 150 TCR beta chains as cytomegalovirus-associated. TCR beta V- and J-gene trimming was later associated with a missense DCLRE1C variant.

Germline values: CDR1 MNHEY, CDR2 SMNVEV (reference sequence). The CDR3 contains 15 residues. The germline V and J ends were trimmed by 5 bases and 7 bases, with 18 bases remaining between them. This receptor was obtained from a man aged 50-59 years in good health and CMV-seropositive. The chain is built from TRBV27 and TRBJ2-1, with D maybe TRBD2 (5 bases). Input material: PBMCs. CDR3 sequence: CASSGDYLSSNEQFF. CDR3 DNA: TGTGCCAGCAGTGGTGACTACCTCTCCTCAAATGAGCAGTTCTTC.